A selection of T cell receptor beta chains follows, all from one sample in a study of CD8+ T cells in alopecia areata. Clones were read by immunoSEQ multiplex PCR, and TCRdb kept only the in-frame ones, dropping some. The sample has around 190,000 clones; about 61% are singletons. The sequenced material came from CD8+ T cells sorted from blood. The receptors were gathered from a human donor in good health. Both conserved end residues are part of each CDR3. A D gene is named only where the DNA matches it firmly. Not every row has a clone size; where given, it reads once, few, many or a size class.

d_gene: -
j_gene: TRBJ1-1
v_gene: TRBV6-1
abundance: few
len: 13
CDR3aa: CASQDGQNTEAFF
CDR3nt: TGTGCCAGCCAGGACGGACAGAACACTGAAGCTTTCTTT

d_gene: -
j_gene: TRBJ1-5
v_gene: TRBV4-1
abundance: few
len: 13
CDR3aa: CASSQGPRQPQHF
CDR3nt: TGCGCCAGCAGCCAAGGACCCAGGCAGCCCCAGCATTTT

d_gene: -
j_gene: TRBJ2-1
v_gene: TRBV5-1
abundance: -
len: 15
CDR3aa: CASHLGGAVSNEQFF
CDR3nt: TGCGCCAGCCATCTTGGGGGGGCTGTCAGCAATGAGCAGTTCTTC

d_gene: -
j_gene: TRBJ2-1
v_gene: TRBV5-6
abundance: -
len: 12
CDR3aa: CASSLARGEQFF
CDR3nt: TGTGCCAGCAGCTTGGCTCGTGGGGAGCAGTTCTTC

d_gene: TRBD1
j_gene: TRBJ1-1
v_gene: TRBV14
abundance: -
len: 12
CDR3aa: CASSQGTGGAFF
CDR3nt: TGTGCCAGCAGCCAAGGTACAGGGGGAGCTTTCTTT

d_gene: TRBD1
j_gene: TRBJ1-2
v_gene: TRBV6-5
abundance: -
len: 13
CDR3aa: CASRGQGARGYTF
CDR3nt: TGTGCCAGCAGGGGACAGGGGGCGCGCGGCTACACCTTC

d_gene: TRBD1
j_gene: TRBJ2-7
v_gene: TRBV5-1
abundance: few
len: 14
CDR3aa: CASSWRDRDYEQYF
CDR3nt: TGCGCCAGCAGCTGGAGGGACAGGGACTACGAGCAGTACTTC

d_gene: -
j_gene: TRBJ1-2
v_gene: TRBV5-1
abundance: -
len: 12
CDR3aa: CASSPRDYGYTF
CDR3nt: TGCGCCAGCAGCCCGCGTGACTATGGCTACACCTTC

d_gene: -
j_gene: TRBJ2-5
v_gene: TRBV11-3
abundance: -
len: 14
CDR3aa: CASSRDLTQRTQYF
CDR3nt: TGTGCCAGCAGTCGGGACTTAACTCAGAGGACCCAGTACTTC

d_gene: TRBD2
j_gene: TRBJ2-1
v_gene: TRBV19
abundance: few
len: 14
CDR3aa: CASTSGGAANEQFF
CDR3nt: TGTGCCAGCACGAGCGGGGGGGCTGCAAATGAGCAGTTCTTC

d_gene: -
j_gene: TRBJ2-3
v_gene: TRBV6-5
abundance: -
len: 13
CDR3aa: CASSYSGTDTQYF
CDR3nt: TGTGCCAGCAGTTACTCCGGCACAGATACGCAGTATTTT

d_gene: -
j_gene: TRBJ2-7
v_gene: TRBV4-1
abundance: few
len: 20
CDR3aa: CASSQEFELGNRASSYEQYF
CDR3nt: TGCGCCAGCAGCCAAGAATTCGAACTGGGGAACAGGGCAAGCTCCTACGAGCAGTACTTC

d_gene: TRBD1
j_gene: TRBJ2-2
v_gene: TRBV27
abundance: few
len: 15
CDR3aa: CASTPGDRDTGELFF
CDR3nt: TGTGCCAGCACCCCAGGAGACAGGGACACCGGGGAGCTGTTTTTT

d_gene: -
j_gene: TRBJ2-2
v_gene: TRBV29-1
abundance: -
len: 13
CDR3aa: CSGTRGETGELFF
CDR3nt: TGCAGCGGAACCAGGGGGGAAACCGGGGAGCTGTTTTTT

d_gene: -
j_gene: TRBJ2-1
v_gene: TRBV2
abundance: -
len: 14
CDR3aa: CAGTGTGAGGEQFF
CDR3nt: TGTGCCGGGACCGGGACGGGGGCCGGAGGAGAGCAGTTCTTC

d_gene: -
j_gene: TRBJ1-2
v_gene: TRBV15
abundance: -
len: 14
CDR3aa: CATSTGQQRRGYTF
CDR3nt: TGTGCCACCAGCACCGGACAGCAGAGGCGAGGCTACACCTTC

d_gene: -
j_gene: TRBJ2-3
v_gene: TRBV2
abundance: -
len: 14
CDR3aa: CASSELEGADTQYF
CDR3nt: TGTGCCAGCAGTGAACTTGAAGGGGCAGATACGCAGTATTTT

d_gene: -
j_gene: TRBJ2-7
v_gene: TRBV13
abundance: few
len: 15
CDR3aa: CASRPAAPSQYEQYF
CDR3nt: TGTGCCAGCAGGCCGGCCGCCCCTAGCCAGTACGAGCAGTACTTC

d_gene: -
j_gene: TRBJ1-5
v_gene: TRBV28
abundance: few
len: 11
CDR3aa: CASSFDQPQHF
CDR3nt: TGTGCCAGCAGTTTCGATCAGCCCCAGCATTTT

d_gene: -
j_gene: TRBJ1-2
v_gene: TRBV27
abundance: -
len: 16
CDR3aa: CASSVSLGGSSNGYTF
CDR3nt: TGTGCCAGCTCGGTCAGTCTAGGAGGTTCATCGAATGGCTACACCTTC

d_gene: TRBD1
j_gene: TRBJ1-5
v_gene: TRBV7-6
abundance: -
len: 17
CDR3aa: CASSLSGQRYSNQPQHF
CDR3nt: TGTGCCAGCAGCTTATCGGGACAGAGATATAGCAATCAGCCCCAGCATTTT

d_gene: -
j_gene: TRBJ2-7
v_gene: TRBV4-1
abundance: once
len: 14
CDR3aa: CASSQEPEVYEQYF
CDR3nt: TGCGCCAGCAGCCAAGAACCCGAGGTCTACGAGCAGTACTTC

d_gene: TRBD2
j_gene: TRBJ2-1
v_gene: TRBV9
abundance: once
len: 14
CDR3aa: CASSPRSGGNEQFF
CDR3nt: TGTGCCAGCAGCCCGAGGTCGGGGGGGAATGAGCAGTTCTTC

d_gene: -
j_gene: TRBJ2-7
v_gene: TRBV11-1
abundance: -
len: 15
CDR3aa: CASSLVPGNSDEQYF
CDR3nt: TGTGCCAGCAGCTTAGTTCCGGGAAATTCGGACGAGCAGTACTTC

d_gene: -
j_gene: TRBJ2-7
v_gene: TRBV5-6
abundance: few
len: 12
CDR3aa: CASSLGGYEQYF
CDR3nt: TGTGCCAGCAGCTTGGGGGGCTACGAGCAGTACTTC

d_gene: TRBD2
j_gene: TRBJ2-5
v_gene: TRBV15
abundance: -
len: 15
CDR3aa: CATSSERGGLETQYF
CDR3nt: TGTGCCACCAGCAGCGAGCGGGGGGGCCTGGAGACCCAGTACTTC

d_gene: TRBD2
j_gene: TRBJ2-7
v_gene: TRBV4-1
abundance: -
len: 16
CDR3aa: CASSPFGSGGPYEQYF
CDR3nt: TGCGCCAGCAGCCCCTTCGGCAGCGGGGGGCCGTACGAGCAGTACTTC

d_gene: -
j_gene: TRBJ1-1
v_gene: TRBV7-2
abundance: -
len: 15
CDR3aa: CASRLGPGPVTEAFF
CDR3nt: TGTGCCAGCAGACTCGGACCGGGGCCAGTCACTGAAGCTTTCTTT

d_gene: -
j_gene: TRBJ1-5
v_gene: TRBV27
abundance: -
len: 16
CDR3aa: CASSPPWGNSNQPQHF
CDR3nt: TGTGCCAGCAGTCCCCCTTGGGGGAATAGCAATCAGCCCCAGCATTTT

d_gene: -
j_gene: TRBJ2-3
v_gene: TRBV19
abundance: few
len: 13
CDR3aa: CASSARPTDTQYF
CDR3nt: TGTGCCAGTAGTGCTAGGCCCACAGATACGCAGTATTTT

d_gene: -
j_gene: TRBJ2-5
v_gene: TRBV4-1
abundance: -
len: 15
CDR3aa: CASSQPLQRQETQYF
CDR3nt: TGCGCCAGCAGCCAACCCCTCCAGCGGCAAGAGACCCAGTACTTC

d_gene: TRBD2
j_gene: TRBJ2-5
v_gene: TRBV4-1
abundance: -
len: 13
CDR3aa: CASCGLAGETQYF
CDR3nt: TGCGCCAGCTGTGGACTAGCGGGTGAGACCCAGTACTTC

d_gene: -
j_gene: TRBJ2-7
v_gene: TRBV29-1
abundance: -
len: 13
CDR3aa: CSVRTATSYEQYF
CDR3nt: TGCAGCGTCCGGACAGCTACCTCCTACGAGCAGTACTTC

d_gene: -
j_gene: TRBJ1-2
v_gene: TRBV29-1
abundance: once
len: 13
CDR3aa: CSVEEASRGGNAF
CDR3nt: TGCAGCGTTGAAGAGGCATCGCGTGGGGGAAACGCCTTC

d_gene: TRBD2
j_gene: TRBJ2-5
v_gene: TRBV11-2
abundance: -
len: 17
CDR3aa: CASSLEGAGGTRETQYF
CDR3nt: TGTGCCAGCAGCTTAGAGGGAGCGGGGGGAACTCGAGAGACCCAGTACTTC

d_gene: -
j_gene: TRBJ2-3
v_gene: TRBV7-2
abundance: once
len: 15
CDR3aa: CASSLAKRLGDTQYF
CDR3nt: TGTGCCAGCAGCTTAGCGAAGCGACTTGGGGATACGCAGTATTTT

d_gene: -
j_gene: TRBJ2-3
v_gene: TRBV4-1
abundance: once
len: 12
CDR3aa: CASSQDTDTQYF
CDR3nt: TGCGCCAGCAGCCAAGACACAGATACACAGTATTTT

d_gene: -
j_gene: TRBJ2-1
v_gene: TRBV5-1
abundance: -
len: 12
CDR3aa: CASSFSYNEQFF
CDR3nt: TGCGCCAGCAGCTTCTCCTACAATGAGCAGTTCTTC

d_gene: -
j_gene: TRBJ2-1
v_gene: TRBV13
abundance: -
len: 12
CDR3aa: CASSSLGNEQFF
CDR3nt: TGTGCCAGCAGCTCCTTAGGCAATGAGCAGTTCTTC

d_gene: TRBD1
j_gene: TRBJ1-4
v_gene: TRBV12-5
abundance: few
len: 14
CDR3aa: CASGLSTGYEKLFF
CDR3nt: TGTGCTAGTGGTTTGTCGACAGGGTATGAAAAACTGTTTTTT

d_gene: -
j_gene: TRBJ2-2
v_gene: TRBV29-1
abundance: -
len: 13
CDR3aa: CSVGQTNTGELFF
CDR3nt: TGCAGCGTTGGCCAGACGAACACCGGGGAGCTGTTTTTT